These T cell receptor beta chains were read from a single sample in a study of blood T cells in healthy people across ages. TCRdb reprocessed the 5' RACE reads via MiXCR and lists one record per CDR3 protein. The table records 850,000 to 1,000,000 distinct CDR3 sequences, around 54% of them present only once. The sequenced material came from blood. The receptor source for this set is a woman aged 55-69 years in good health. CDR3s include the opening cysteine and the closing phenylalanine or tryptophan. Each record gives: clone size, J gene, D gene, V gene, CDR3 protein, CDR3 DNA. The D gene is left open where the match is weak. The size of a clone is reported for some rows only, either as once, few or many, or as a class for expanded clones.

clone size: few
J gene: TRBJ1-2
D gene: .
V gene: TRBV5-6
CDR3 protein: CASSRGGGYTF
CDR3 DNA: TGTGCCAGCAGCCGCGGGGGTGGCTACACCTTC

clone size: .
J gene: TRBJ1-2
D gene: TRBD1
V gene: TRBV9
CDR3 protein: CASSRDRDNYGYTF
CDR3 DNA: TGTGCCAGCAGTAGGGACAGGGACAACTATGGCTACACCTTC

clone size: .
J gene: TRBJ1-2
D gene: TRBD1
V gene: TRBV7-2
CDR3 protein: CASSPGTAQGYTF
CDR3 DNA: TGTGCCAGCAGCCCGGGGACAGCGCAGGGCTACACCTTC

clone size: few
J gene: TRBJ2-7
D gene: TRBD1
V gene: TRBV20-1
CDR3 protein: CSASPPKQGAYEQYF
CDR3 DNA: TGCAGTGCTAGTCCCCCAAAACAGGGGGCGTACGAGCAGTACTTC

clone size: .
J gene: TRBJ2-7
D gene: .
V gene: TRBV7-9
CDR3 protein: CASSSPGVGNEQYF
CDR3 DNA: TGTGCCAGCAGCAGCCCAGGGGTGGGCAATGAGCAGTACTTC

clone size: many
J gene: TRBJ2-1
D gene: TRBD1
V gene: TRBV6-5
CDR3 protein: CASSPGTGGNEQFF
CDR3 DNA: TGTGCCAGCAGCCCAGGGACAGGCGGAAATGAGCAGTTCTTC

clone size: few
J gene: TRBJ1-4
D gene: TRBD1
V gene: TRBV27
CDR3 protein: CASRVTDRGGEKLFF
CDR3 DNA: TGTGCCAGCAGAGTAACTGACAGGGGTGGTGAAAAACTGTTTTTT

clone size: few
J gene: TRBJ2-7
D gene: .
V gene: TRBV20-1
CDR3 protein: CSARQQGPSYEQYF
CDR3 DNA: TGCAGTGCTAGACAACAGGGCCCATCCTACGAGCAGTACTTC

clone size: .
J gene: TRBJ2-1
D gene: TRBD2
V gene: TRBV14
CDR3 protein: CASSQLAGVGHEQFF
CDR3 DNA: TGTGCCAGCAGCCAGTTAGCGGGAGTCGGGCATGAGCAGTTCTTC

clone size: .
J gene: TRBJ1-1
D gene: .
V gene: TRBV5-6
CDR3 protein: CASRLMVSLGTEAFF
CDR3 DNA: TGTGCCAGCAGACTCATGGTAAGCCTGGGCACTGAAGCTTTCTTT

clone size: .
J gene: TRBJ2-6
D gene: .
V gene: TRBV6-2/TRBV6-3
CDR3 protein: CASSPWGLSGANVLTF
CDR3 DNA: TGTGCCAGCAGTCCCTGGGGGCTATCTGGGGCCAACGTCCTGACTTTC

clone size: .
J gene: TRBJ2-7
D gene: TRBD1
V gene: TRBV6-1
CDR3 protein: CASSAAGTGNYEQYF
CDR3 DNA: TGTGCCAGCAGTGCCGCCGGGACAGGAAACTACGAGCAGTACTTC

clone size: .
J gene: TRBJ2-1
D gene: .
V gene: TRBV27
CDR3 protein: CASSPWGGAYNEQFF
CDR3 DNA: TGTGCCAGCAGTCCCTGGGGGGGCGCGTACAATGAGCAGTTCTTC

clone size: few
J gene: TRBJ2-1
D gene: TRBD1
V gene: TRBV4-3
CDR3 protein: CASSQVGTGEWGRNEQFF
CDR3 DNA: TGCGCCAGCAGCCAAGTTGGGACAGGGGAGTGGGGTAGGAATGAGCAGTTCTTC

clone size: few
J gene: TRBJ2-3
D gene: .
V gene: TRBV5-4
CDR3 protein: CASSSWGSTIRTDTQYF
CDR3 DNA: TGTGCCAGCAGCAGTTGGGGATCTACTATCCGCACAGATACGCAGTATTTT

clone size: .
J gene: TRBJ2-1
D gene: TRBD2
V gene: TRBV6-5
CDR3 protein: CASSFGSGGRYNEQFF
CDR3 DNA: TGTGCCAGCAGTTTCGGATCGGGGGGAAGGTACAATGAGCAGTTCTTC

clone size: .
J gene: TRBJ2-7
D gene: TRBD2
V gene: TRBV20-1
CDR3 protein: CSARLGGTSGYEQYF
CDR3 DNA: TGCAGTGCCCGGTTGGGTGGGACTAGCGGTTACGAGCAGTACTTC

clone size: .
J gene: TRBJ2-7
D gene: .
V gene: TRBV3-1
CDR3 protein: CASSQAGTTIYEQYF
CDR3 DNA: TGTGCCAGCAGCCAGGCCGGGACGACCATCTACGAGCAGTACTTC

clone size: .
J gene: TRBJ2-5
D gene: .
V gene: TRBV3-1
CDR3 protein: CASSQVWRAGETQYF
CDR3 DNA: TGTGCCAGCAGCCAAGTGTGGAGAGCGGGAGAGACCCAGTACTTC

clone size: few
J gene: TRBJ1-3
D gene: .
V gene: TRBV6-5
CDR3 protein: CASSTTVSSGNTIYF
CDR3 DNA: TGTGCCAGCAGCACGACAGTCAGCTCTGGAAACACCATATATTTT

clone size: .
J gene: TRBJ2-1
D gene: .
V gene: TRBV11-2
CDR3 protein: CASSPWGRNNEQVF
CDR3 DNA: TGTGCCAGCAGCCCCTGGGGGAGGAACAATGAGCAGGTCTTC

clone size: .
J gene: TRBJ2-5
D gene: .
V gene: TRBV7-2
CDR3 protein: CASSEDTGRETQYF
CDR3 DNA: TGTGCCAGCAGCGAAGATACAGGGAGAGAGACCCAGTACTTC

clone size: .
J gene: TRBJ1-2
D gene: TRBD1
V gene: TRBV7-9
CDR3 protein: CASSLSSSDRAGGYTF
CDR3 DNA: TGTGCCAGCAGCTTATCCTCTTCGGACAGGGCGGGAGGCTACACCTTC

clone size: few
J gene: TRBJ2-7
D gene: .
V gene: TRBV4-1
CDR3 protein: CASSSRELTYEQYF
CDR3 DNA: TGCGCCAGCAGCTCCCGCGAGTTGACCTACGAGCAGTACTTC

clone size: many
J gene: TRBJ2-1
D gene: .
V gene: TRBV20-1
CDR3 protein: CSAPIRRNEQFF
CDR3 DNA: TGCAGTGCCCCTATCCGTCGGAATGAGCAGTTCTTC

clone size: many
J gene: TRBJ2-7
D gene: .
V gene: TRBV5-1
CDR3 protein: CASSLDFSGPYEQYF
CDR3 DNA: TGCGCCAGCAGCTTGGATTTCAGCGGGCCCTACGAGCAGTACTTC

clone size: .
J gene: TRBJ2-7
D gene: .
V gene: TRBV2
CDR3 protein: CASISVGRTDYEQYF
CDR3 DNA: TGTGCCAGCATATCAGTGGGGAGGACTGACTACGAGCAGTACTTC

clone size: once
J gene: TRBJ2-3
D gene: TRBD1
V gene: TRBV10-3
CDR3 protein: CAISAKGGTGADTQYF
CDR3 DNA: TGTGCCATCAGTGCAAAGGGGGGGACAGGGGCGGATACGCAGTATTTT

clone size: once
J gene: TRBJ2-5
D gene: .
V gene: TRBV2
CDR3 protein: CASMGRLQETQYF
CDR3 DNA: TGTGCCAGCATGGGTCGACTTCAAGAGACCCAGTACTTC

clone size: .
J gene: TRBJ1-1
D gene: TRBD1
V gene: TRBV6-6
CDR3 protein: CASSYPPDRGFSTEAFF
CDR3 DNA: TGTGCCAGCAGTTACCCGCCGGACAGGGGGTTTAGCACTGAAGCTTTCTTT

clone size: once
J gene: TRBJ2-5
D gene: TRBD2
V gene: TRBV20-1
CDR3 protein: CSAQPGLAQETQYF
CDR3 DNA: TGCAGTGCGCAACCGGGACTAGCGCAAGAGACCCAGTACTTC

clone size: few
J gene: TRBJ2-1
D gene: .
V gene: TRBV12-3/TRBV12-4
CDR3 protein: CASSLTIARSNYEQFF
CDR3 DNA: TGTGCCAGCAGTTTGACCATAGCGCGAAGCAACTATGAGCAGTTCTTC

clone size: .
J gene: TRBJ2-7
D gene: .
V gene: TRBV3-1
CDR3 protein: CASSQALAFYEQYF
CDR3 DNA: TGTGCCAGCAGCCAAGCACTAGCCTTCTACGAGCAGTACTTC

clone size: few
J gene: TRBJ2-3
D gene: .
V gene: TRBV24-1
CDR3 protein: CATSDLYGTGETQYF
CDR3 DNA: TGTGCCACCAGTGATTTATATGGGACCGGCGAAACGCAGTATTTT

clone size: .
J gene: TRBJ2-3
D gene: .
V gene: TRBV28
CDR3 protein: CASSLETSGTDTQYF
CDR3 DNA: TGTGCCAGCAGTTTAGAAACTTCTGGCACAGATACGCAGTATTTT

clone size: .
J gene: TRBJ2-7
D gene: .
V gene: TRBV28
CDR3 protein: CASREGGLSDEQYF
CDR3 DNA: TGTGCCAGCAGGGAGGGGGGCCTATCCGACGAGCAGTACTTC

clone size: .
J gene: TRBJ2-1
D gene: TRBD1
V gene: TRBV7-2
CDR3 protein: CATSGEGAIDEQFF
CDR3 DNA: TGTGCCACCTCTGGAGAGGGGGCTATCGATGAGCAGTTCTTC

clone size: .
J gene: TRBJ1-2
D gene: .
V gene: TRBV2
CDR3 protein: CASRENDLEGYTF
CDR3 DNA: TGTGCCAGCAGGGAGAACGACCTGGAGGGCTACACCTTC

clone size: .
J gene: TRBJ2-7
D gene: .
V gene: TRBV20-1
CDR3 protein: CSAREVGSSYEQYF
CDR3 DNA: TGCAGTGCTAGGGAGGTGGGCAGCTCCTACGAGCAGTACTTC

clone size: .
J gene: TRBJ1-4
D gene: TRBD1
V gene: TRBV3-1
CDR3 protein: CARSQATGFELFF
CDR3 DNA: TGTGCCCGCAGCCAAGCGACAGGGTTTGAACTGTTTTTT

clone size: few
J gene: TRBJ1-2
D gene: .
V gene: TRBV6-2/TRBV6-3
CDR3 protein: CASSGSGGGGGYTF
CDR3 DNA: TGTGCCAGCAGTGGCTCGGGGGGCGGAGGAGGCTACACCTTC

clone size: .
J gene: TRBJ1-2
D gene: .
V gene: TRBV6-2/TRBV6-3
CDR3 protein: CASSYSGTVHYGYTF
CDR3 DNA: TGTGCCAGCAGTTACTCGGGGACGGTTCACTATGGCTACACCTTC

clone size: .
J gene: TRBJ2-3
D gene: TRBD2
V gene: TRBV20-1
CDR3 protein: CSASKAGGPWDTQYF
CDR3 DNA: TGCAGTGCTAGTAAAGCGGGAGGGCCTTGGGATACGCAGTATTTT

clone size: .
J gene: TRBJ2-3
D gene: .
V gene: TRBV4-1
CDR3 protein: CASSHEQRGDTQYF
CDR3 DNA: TGCGCCAGCAGCCATGAGCAGCGAGGAGATACGCAGTATTTT

clone size: .
J gene: TRBJ2-7
D gene: .
V gene: TRBV6-5
CDR3 protein: CASSRRGHEQYF
CDR3 DNA: TGTGCCAGCAGCAGAAGGGGACACGAGCAGTACTTC

clone size: many
J gene: TRBJ2-1
D gene: .
V gene: TRBV27
CDR3 protein: CASSSGLYNEQFF
CDR3 DNA: TGTGCCAGCAGTTCGGGACTTTACAATGAGCAGTTCTTC

clone size: many
J gene: TRBJ2-4
D gene: .
V gene: TRBV29-1
CDR3 protein: CSVVEGTNIQYF
CDR3 DNA: TGCAGCGTTGTGGAGGGGACTAACATTCAGTACTTC

clone size: few
J gene: TRBJ2-3
D gene: .
V gene: TRBV20-1
CDR3 protein: CSAKNVTDTQYF
CDR3 DNA: TGCAGTGCCAAAAACGTGACAGATACGCAGTATTTT

clone size: .
J gene: TRBJ2-7
D gene: .
V gene: TRBV7-2
CDR3 protein: CASSSRFSNEQYF
CDR3 DNA: TGTGCCAGCAGCTCGAGATTCTCCAATGAGCAGTACTTC

clone size: .
J gene: TRBJ2-1
D gene: .
V gene: TRBV28
CDR3 protein: CASSPGLFGAEQFF
CDR3 DNA: TGTGCCAGCAGTCCAGGACTATTCGGGGCAGAGCAGTTCTTC

clone size: .
J gene: TRBJ1-1
D gene: TRBD1
V gene: TRBV29-1
CDR3 protein: CSVEGRDSNTEAFF
CDR3 DNA: TGCAGCGTTGAAGGCCGGGACAGCAACACTGAAGCTTTCTTT

clone size: .
J gene: TRBJ2-5
D gene: TRBD2
V gene: TRBV6-1
CDR3 protein: CASSDLSNRLRGQYF
CDR3 DNA: TGTGCCAGCAGTGACCTGTCGAACAGGCTGCGGGGGCAGTACTTC

clone size: many
J gene: TRBJ2-7
D gene: TRBD1
V gene: TRBV12-3/TRBV12-4
CDR3 protein: CASSFQGAGYEQYF
CDR3 DNA: TGTGCCAGCAGTTTTCAGGGGGCGGGCTACGAGCAGTACTTC

clone size: few
J gene: TRBJ2-1
D gene: .
V gene: TRBV3-1
CDR3 protein: CASSRRLGEQFF
CDR3 DNA: TGTGCCAGCAGCAGGCGGTTAGGGGAGCAGTTCTTC

clone size: .
J gene: TRBJ1-1
D gene: .
V gene: TRBV4-3
CDR3 protein: CASSGNSGFTEAFF
CDR3 DNA: TGCGCCAGCAGCGGAAATTCGGGGTTCACTGAAGCTTTCTTT